What follows describes a single T cell receptor beta chain. What it binds is unknown. The entry originates in a study of EBV T-cell therapy then PD-1 blockade in nasopharyngeal carcinoma. Clones were read by immunoSEQ multiplex PCR, and TCRdb kept only the in-frame ones, dropping some. The sample lists 19,000 or so clones, approximately 88% occurring once. As for treatment: AdE1-LMPpoly-expanded autologous EBV-specific T-cell therapy followed by anti-PD-1 nivolumab. This specimen was CD8+ T cells from blood, taken at day 0 from a patient whose treatment included autologous EBV-specific T cells and nivolumab. This TCR was sampled from a man aged 35 to 55 with nasopharyngeal carcinoma.

The CDR3 bases are TGTGCCAGTAAAGATAGCGTGAGCTCCTACAATGAGCAGTTCTTC. Encoded protein: CASKDSVSSYNEQFF. The V call is TRBV19, the J call TRBJ2-1, with a tentative D call TRBD2 (5 bases). V lost 7 bases to trimming and J lost 0 bases, with 13 bases between them. CDR1 and CDR2 from the germline V gene are LNHDA and SQIVND (reference sequence). The CDR3 extends over 15 amino acids. Based on the CDR3 plus reference TRBV19 and TRBJ2-1, the full variable domain is DGGITQSPKYLFRKEGQNVTLSCEQNLNHDAMYWYRQDPGQGLRLIYYSQIVNDFQKGDIAEGYSVSREKKESFPLTVTSAQKNPTAFYLCASKDSVSSYNEQFFGPGTRLTVL.